The clone carrying this T cell receptor (beta chain) was counted a few times. iRepertoire HTBI primers and Arm-PCR of CDR3 regions built TCR beta libraries. TCRdb re-derived calls from the multiplex PCR reads in MiXCR, one entry per CDR3 protein. The profile shows over 500,000 distinct CDR3 sequences, approximately 16% of them singletons. This entry comes from a study of regulatory T cells in long-lasting Graves disease. Specified time point: newly diagnosed GD, antithyroid drugs for less than 3 months. Isolated PBMC RNA provided the starting material for the TCR library. V trimming: 5 bases; J trimming: 0 bases; junction bases outside the gene matches: 13. Germline V gene data show CDR1 as SGHRS and CDR2 as YFSETQ. CDR3 size: 19 residues. Separately, the same data were catalogued under a study of T cells in Graves' hyperthyroidism and ophthalmopathy.

The gene calls are TRBV5-1 and TRBJ2-4, with 11 nucleotides matching TRBD2. Sequenced here: peripheral blood mononuclear cells (PBMCs), sampled at new diagnosis, from a patient treated with antithyroid drugs. The receptor's source is a man younger than 35 with Graves disease. The CDR3 here is CASSALGLAEVEAKNIQYF. The CDR3 DNA is TGCGCCAGCAGTGCGTTGGGACTAGCGGAGGTTGAAGCCAAAAACATTCAGTACTTC.